Presented here are 5 T cell receptor beta chains from one specimen sequenced in a study of beta chain features in type 1 diabetes. General observations from the study: Across all four CD4+ subsets, people with type 1 diabetes showed modestly shorter TCRB CDR3s.

TCRB transcripts that were expressed got sequenced, as all of the isolated RNA had been reverse transcribed. Measured with immunoSEQ multiplex PCR; TCRdb has only the in-frame clones, and not every one. This sample carries some 330,000 clones, roughly an eighth of them seen once, and the ten largest clones take approximately 0.01%. For these receptors, no antigen is known. Sequencing was carried out using naive CD4+ T cells from blood. Receptors were obtained from a woman aged 18-29 years with type 1 diabetes.

This clone was detected a few times. This rearrangement joins TRBV4-3 to TRBJ2-5; 9 nucleotides align to TRBD1. The CDR3 has 17 residues. Looked up from germline, CDR1 is LGHNA and CDR2 is YSLEER. With 2 bases clipped from V and 5 bases from J, the junction kept 12 bases outside the gene matches. The CDR3 loop reads CASSQLTPGQGRETQYF. CDR3 bases: TGCGCCAGCAGCCAACTTACTCCGGGACAGGGAAGGGAGACCCAGTACTTC.

This clone was seen a few times. The CDR3 region is CASSLIPVNTGELFF. CDR3 bases: TGTGCCAGCAGCTTGATACCGGTTAACACCGGGGAGCTGTTTTTT. The chain is built from TRBV5-6 and TRBJ2-2; the D is unclear. Germline loops: CDR1 SGHDT, CDR2 YYEEEE. V gave up 1 base and J gave up 2 bases, with 9 bases separating them. This CDR3 is built from 15 residues. Using reference TRBV5-6 and TRBJ2-2 for the parts outside the CDR3, the full variable domain is DAGVTQSPTHLIKTRGQQVTLRCSPKSGHDTVSWYQQALGQGPQFIFQYYEEEERQRGNFPDRFSGHQFPNYSSELNVNALLLGDSALYLCASSLIPVNTGELFFGEGSRLTVL.

This rearrangement joins TRBV29-1 to TRBJ1-5; 8 bases are shared with TRBD1. This CDR3 has 13 amino acids. V lost 6 bases to trimming and J lost 6 bases; unmatched junction nucleotides: 7. Germline V gene sequence: CDR1 SQVTM, CDR2 ANQGSEA. CDR3 in amino acids: CSVRTGNGQPQHF. CDR3 DNA sequence: TGCAGCGTGAGGACAGGGAATGGTCAGCCCCAGCATTTT.

This clone turned up a few times. This chain uses TRBV6-5 with TRBJ2-7; perhaps TRBD1 as D (6 bases). The CDR3 covers 14 residues. The germline CDR1 and CDR2 sequences are MNHEY and SVGAGI. The V end was cut by 5 bases, the J end by 1 base, with 12 bases between. The DNA for the CDR3 is TGTGCCAGCAGTGCCCACGGACAGTCCTACGAGCAGTACTTC. Residues: CASSAHGQSYEQYF.

J is TRBJ2-3 and V is TRBV27, with unresolved D. V lost 3 bases and J 5 bases, leaving 6 bases between the germline ends. Germline lookup yields CDR1 MNHEY and CDR2 SMNVEV (reference sequence). The CDR3 extends over 12 amino acids. For the CDR3, the DNA is TGTGCCAGCAGTTTTCGCGGAGATACGCAGTATTTT. Its translation: CASSFRGDTQYF.